The entry that follows covers one T cell receptor (beta chain) sequence. The antigen remains undetermined. The data were obtained in a study of T-cell memory formation after mild COVID-19. About the research overall: Largely donor-specific sequence clusters came from two donors. Study outcomes and limitations: Some responding clones appeared in pre-infection memory, suggesting cross-reactive memory joined.

5'RACE primed from the constant segment yielded TCR alpha and TCR beta cDNA libraries bearing sample barcodes and UMIs. TCRdb used MiXCR to reprocess the 5' RACE reads, holding one entry per CDR3 protein. The sample lists almost 350,000 distinct CDR3 sequences; more than 20% were seen once. The sequenced sample consisted of PBMCs or a T cell subset sorted from them (not recorded which). The TCR originated in a man between 18 and 35 years old who had mild COVID-19 (a few samples of this study predate the infection). Cell type and time point are not known.

CDR3 nucleotide sequence: TGTGCCAGCAGCCCAGGGAGGTGGGAGACCCAGTACTTC. Translated: CASSPGRWETQYF. The J gene is TRBJ2-5, the V gene TRBV6-6; D is perhaps TRBD2 (6 bases). CDR3 size: 13 residues. Per germline, CDR1 MNHNY and CDR2 SVGAGI (reference sequence). Trimming took 6 bases from V and 5 from J, leaving 13 bases between them.